These 28 T cell receptor beta chains came from one sample sequenced in a study of shared clonotypes between healthy human individuals. Produced via immunoSEQ multiplex PCR; TCRdb's table is partial and in-frame only. The table lists approximately 2.5 million clones, around 90% of them singletons. The sample comprised naive CD4+ T cells sorted from blood. Subset described: CD45RA+ positively selected. The receptors were gathered from a man between 18 and 35 years old in good health.

V and J are TRBV11-2 and TRBJ2-5; 8 bases map to TRBD2. V trimming: 8 bases; J trimming: 5 bases; junction bases outside the gene matches: 10. CDR3 length: 14 residues. Germline loops: CDR1 SGHAT, CDR2 FQNNGV. CDR3 loop: CASLRSGGRETQYF. The CDR3 coding sequence is TGTGCCAGCCTCAGGTCGGGGGGGAGGGAGACCCAGTACTTC.

Worth noting for this clone: Additional DNA sequences in this sample encode the identical CDR3. This chain connects TRBV6-5 to TRBJ2-5, with D perhaps matching TRBD1 (6 bases). V was trimmed by 5 bases and J by 2 bases, leaving 9 bases between them. Germline values: CDR1 MNHEY, CDR2 SVGAGI. This CDR3 spans 13 amino acids. CDR3 in amino acids: CASSRTAQETQYF. Here the CDR3 DNA reads TGTGCCAGCAGTCGGACAGCACAAGAGACCCAGTACTTC.

This chain links TRBV11-2 with TRBJ2-3; no reliable D call. Germline loops: CDR1 SGHAT, CDR2 FQNNGV. The germline V and J ends were trimmed by 0 bases and 2 bases, with 6 bases remaining between them. The CDR3 is 14 residues long. This CDR3 reads CASSLDAPTDTQYF. The DNA for the CDR3 is TGTGCCAGCAGCTTAGATGCTCCCACAGATACGCAGTATTTT.

The genes are TRBV6-1 and TRBJ1-5, with D possibly matching TRBD1 (5 bases). V dropped 2 bases and J dropped 2 bases, with 13 bases sitting between them. Germline V gene data show CDR1 as MNHNS and CDR2 as SASEGT. This CDR3 is 16 amino acids long. This chain's CDR3 is CASSEQGRLGNQPQHF. The DNA for the CDR3 is TGTGCCAGCAGTGAACAGGGCAGGCTCGGCAATCAGCCCCAGCATTTT.

J is TRBJ1-2 and V is TRBV6-1; weak D call: TRBD1 (5 bases). The germline V gene has CDR1 MNHNS and CDR2 SASEGT. The CDR3 is made up of 15 amino acids. V lost 1 base and J 3 bases, leaving 12 bases between the germline ends. The CDR3 DNA follows: TGTGCCAGCAGTGAAGAGTGGGCGGGGCACTATGGCTACACCTTC. Encoded protein: CASSEEWAGHYGYTF.

This chain joins TRBV27 and TRBJ1-3; D is unclear. The V and J ends lost 6 bases and 7 bases respectively, with 13 bases between them. The CDR3 length is 13 residues. Germline CDR1 is MNHEY and CDR2 is SMNVEV (reference sequence). This chain's CDR3 is CASRPHGGNTIYF. In DNA, the CDR3 is TGTGCCAGCAGGCCTCACGGAGGCAACACCATATATTTT.

This clone was recorded only once. The rearrangement links TRBV19 to TRBJ1-5, with 8 nucleotides matching TRBD1. The CDR3 contains 16 residues. Germline loops: CDR1 LNHDA, CDR2 SQIVND (reference sequence). J was trimmed by 3 bases and V by 6 bases; bases with no gene match: 10. CDR3 residues: CASSDQTGVFNQPQHF. For the CDR3, the DNA is TGTGCCAGTAGCGATCAGACAGGGGTATTCAATCAGCCCCAGCATTTT.

The rearrangement uses TRBV11-2 and TRBJ2-5; TRBD2 matches 13 bases. The CDR3 loop spans 19 amino acids. The junction had 16 bases not matched to a gene; V was cut back by 4 bases and J by 5 bases. Germline loops: CDR1 SGHAT, CDR2 FQNNGV. In nucleotides, the CDR3 is TGTGCCAGCAGCTCGTCGGGAACTAGCGGGGGGGCGAAGTGGGAGACCCAGTACTTC. Its protein is CASSSSGTSGGAKWETQYF.

This rearrangement joins TRBV2 to TRBJ1-4; D not certain. V dropped 10 bases and J dropped 7 bases, with 16 bases sitting between them. Germline CDR1 and CDR2: SNHLY and FYNNEI. The CDR3 sequence is 13 residues long. The CDR3 loop reads CATRSGIGEKLFF. CDR3 nucleotides: TGTGCCACCCGCTCGGGGATTGGTGAAAAACTGTTTTTT.

The chain recombines TRBV5-1 with TRBJ2-7; possible D gene TRBD2, 6 bases. The CDR3 is 13 residues long. The germline gives CDR1 SGHRS, CDR2 YFSETQ. The V end was cut by 4 bases, the J end by 8 bases, with 16 bases between. The CDR3 coding sequence is TGCGCCAGCAGCCCGGAGGGAACCTCCAAGCAGTACTTC. Translation gives CASSPEGTSKQYF.

The gene calls are TRBV6-6 and TRBJ1-6; unclear D gene. This CDR3 contains 14 residues. Trimming took 0 bases from V and 7 from J, leaving 7 bases between them. CDR1 and CDR2 (germline): MNHNY, SVGAGI (reference sequence). The DNA of the CDR3 is TGTGCCAGCAGTTACTCGGCAGCGAATTCACCCCTCCACTTT. Translated, it gives CASSYSAANSPLHF.

The sample holds one count of this clone. The gene calls are TRBV6-5 and TRBJ2-1, with 11 bases that match TRBD2. Germline-derived CDR1 and CDR2 are MNHEY and SVGAGI. The CDR3 totals 15 residues. The trim removed 5 bases at V and 8 bases at J, leaving 8 bases unmatched. The CDR3 DNA follows: TGTGCCAGCAGTCACCGACTAGCGGGGAGGGATGAGCAGTTCTTC. Translation: CASSHRLAGRDEQFF.

The chain joins TRBV29-1 to TRBJ2-7; D may correspond to TRBD1 or TRBD2 (5 bases each). This CDR3 spans 14 amino acids. CDR1 SQVTM and CDR2 ANQGSEA come from the germline V gene. Trimming cost V 4 bases and J 2 bases, with 15 bases left between them. The CDR3 nucleotides are TGCAGCGTTGTGAAACAGGTGGGGGCCTACGAGCAGTACTTC. Translated: CSVVKQVGAYEQYF.

This chain connects TRBV4-1 to TRBJ1-2, with a tentative D call TRBD1 (6 bases). This CDR3 is 12 amino acids long. V lost 5 bases and J lost 4, with 8 bases in between. CDR1 is MGHRA, CDR2 YSYEKL, per germline. The CDR3 reads CASSAQGYGYTF. The CDR3 DNA reads as TGCGCCAGCAGCGCACAGGGCTATGGCTACACCTTC.

This rearrangement joins TRBV10-3 to TRBJ2-7; 9 nucleotides align to TRBD2. The CDR3 has 13 amino acids. Trimming took 10 bases from V and 3 from J; bases not matched to a gene: 7. Germline V gene sequence: CDR1 ENHRY, CDR2 SYGVKD. Written as DNA, the CDR3 is TGTGCCACCCGTTTAGCGGGAGACTACGAGCAGTACTTC. It is translated as CATRLAGDYEQYF.

Remarks on this clone: Other DNA variants within this sample encode the same CDR3. The CDR3 coding sequence is TGTGCCAGTAGTATAGCAGTAGAAGCTTTCTTT. Encoded protein: CASSIAVEAFF. The rearrangement joins TRBV19 to TRBJ1-1; D not resolved. The CDR3 is 11 residues long. Germline loops: CDR1 LNHDA, CDR2 SQIVND (reference sequence). The V and J ends lost 1 base and 8 bases respectively, with 5 bases between them.

CDR3: CASSSGGAGNTIYF. DNA of the CDR3: TGTGCCAGCAGTTCCGGAGGGGCCGGAAACACCATATATTTT. The J gene is TRBJ1-3, the V gene TRBV5-4; perhaps TRBD1 as D (5 bases). V was trimmed by 5 bases and J by 4 bases, leaving 13 bases between them. Germline V gene data show CDR1 as SGHNT and CDR2 as YYREEE (reference sequence). CDR3 length equals 14 residues. Full variable domain (missing parts from reference TRBV5-4 and TRBJ1-3): ETGVTQSPTHLIKTRGQQVTLRCSSQSGHNTVSWYQQALGQGPQFIFQYYREEENGRGNFPPRFSGLQFPNYSSELNVNALELDDSALYLCASSSGGAGNTIYFGEGSWLTVV.

This clone appeared once. The CDR3 loop reads CASSSTGANVLTF. DNA of the CDR3: TGTGCCAGCAGCTCTACAGGGGCCAACGTCCTGACTTTC. This sequence joins TRBV11-2 and TRBJ2-6; no reliable D call. Trimming pared 4 bases from V and 4 bases from J, leaving 5 bases between. The CDR3 runs to 13 residues. CDR1 is SGHAT, CDR2 FQNNGV, per germline. Combining the CDR3 with reference TRBV11-2 and TRBJ2-6 gives the whole variable domain EAGVAQSPRYKIIEKRQSVAFWCNPISGHATLYWYQQILGQGPKLLIQFQNNGVVDDSQLPKDRFSAERLKGVDSTLKIQPAKLEDSAVYLCASSSTGANVLTFGAGSRLTVL.

This rearrangement joins TRBV5-4 to TRBJ1-2; 8 positions agree with TRBD1. Per the germline V gene, CDR1 is SGHNT and CDR2 is YYREEE (reference sequence). V shed 5 bases and J 7 bases; nucleotides not matched to a gene: 13. CDR3 length equals 15 residues. CDR3 region: CASRRTVPGGFGYTF. CDR3 nucleotides: TGTGCCAGCAGACGGACGGTTCCAGGGGGCTTTGGCTACACCTTC.

V and J are TRBV6-5 and TRBJ2-2, with 7 bases aligning to TRBD1. With 2 bases clipped from V and 2 bases from J, the junction kept 5 bases outside the gene matches. Per germline, CDR1 MNHEY and CDR2 SVGAGI. The CDR3 contains 16 residues. The DNA for the CDR3 is TGTGCCAGCAGTTACGATAGACAGGGCAACACCGGGGAGCTGTTTTTT. Its translation: CASSYDRQGNTGELFF.

The chain employs TRBV7-2 and TRBJ2-5; 11 bases fit TRBD2. The V and J ends lost 4 bases and 5 bases, in that order; junction bases with no gene match: 9. The CDR3 totals 16 residues. Germline V gene lookup returns CDR1 SGHTA and CDR2 FQGNSA. The CDR3 protein is CASSSSLAGVGETQYF. Here the CDR3 DNA reads TGTGCCAGCAGCTCTTCACTAGCGGGAGTTGGGGAGACCCAGTACTTC.

The gene calls are TRBV6-1 and TRBJ2-3; either TRBD1 or TRBD2 may fit D (6 bases each). Germline CDR1 MNHNS, CDR2 SASEGT. The CDR3 has 15 amino acids. V was clipped by 8 bases and J by 5 bases, with 20 bases between them. The DNA for the CDR3 is TGTGCCAGCCTGATGTGGGGGGCGGGTGAAGATACGCAGTATTTT. Its protein is CASLMWGAGEDTQYF.

The chain has TRBV28 and TRBJ1-2, with D possibly TRBD1 on 6 matching bases. Trimming left V 5 bases short and J 1 base short, with 11 bases between. The V gene's germline CDR1 is MDHEN and CDR2 SYDVKM. The CDR3 has 14 residues. The DNA for the CDR3 is TGTGCCAGCAGTGAAACAGGGTTTAACTATGGCTACACCTTC. It is translated as CASSETGFNYGYTF.

A single count supports this clone. The V gene is TRBV18, the J gene TRBJ1-2, with 8 bases aligning to TRBD1. The V and J ends lost 2 bases and 2 bases, in that order; junction bases with no gene match: 4. Germline V CDR1 and CDR2: KGHSH, LQKENI. This CDR3 has 15 amino acids. The CDR3 sequence: CASSPGAGGNYGYTF. CDR3 nucleotides: TGTGCCAGCTCACCAGGGGCAGGGGGCAACTATGGCTACACCTTC.

The rearrangement uses TRBV7-4 and TRBJ2-7; 11 bases match TRBD2. This CDR3 has 17 residues. Trimming at V came to 4 bases and at J to 0 bases, leaving 8 bases not matched to a gene. CDR1 SGHVT and CDR2 SQSDAQ come from the germline V gene. The CDR3 DNA follows: TGTGCCAGCAGCTCCCCCGGGACTAGCGGAATCTCCTACGAGCAGTACTTC. It yields the protein CASSSPGTSGISYEQYF.

The J gene is TRBJ1-5, the V gene TRBV6-5; D unresolved. CDR3 length: 13 amino acids. The V and J ends lost 0 bases and 6 bases respectively, with 6 bases between them. CDR1 and CDR2 from the germline V gene are MNHEY and SVGAGI. CDR3 amino acids: CASSYSTFQPQHF. In DNA, the CDR3 is TGTGCCAGCAGTTACTCGACGTTTCAGCCCCAGCATTTT.

The chain recombines TRBV28 with TRBJ2-7; 9 bases are shared with TRBD1. The germline V gene encodes CDR1 MDHEN and CDR2 SYDVKM. This CDR3 region has 12 residues. J lost 7 bases, V lost 8 bases, and 6 bases had no gene match. This chain's CDR3 is CASRDRAGEQYF. CDR3 bases: TGTGCCAGCCGGGACAGGGCGGGTGAGCAGTACTTC. Based on the CDR3 plus reference TRBV28 and TRBJ2-7, the full variable domain is DVKVTQSSRYLVKRTGEKVFLECVQDMDHENMFWYRQDPGLGLRLIYFSYDVKMKEKGDIPEGYSVSREKKERFSLILESASTNQTSMYLCASRDRAGEQYFGPGTRLTVT.

The gene calls are TRBV27 and TRBJ2-6; D call uncertain. Germline V gives CDR1 MNHEY, CDR2 SMNVEV (reference sequence). Trimming took off 0 bases at V and 4 bases at J, with 7 bases between the two ends. This CDR3 contains 15 residues. The CDR3 bases are TGTGCCAGCAGTTTATCTTACGAAGGGGCCAACGTCCTGACTTTC. It yields the protein CASSLSYEGANVLTF.